These T cell receptor beta chains were read from a single sample in a study of cytomegalovirus exposure and HLA in healthy donors. Assay: immunoSEQ multiplex PCR; the TCRdb copy retains only in-frame clones and omits some. There are under 200,000 clones in the sample, with less than 6.5% held by the top ten. Sequences were obtained from PBMCs. These receptors all come from a man under 40 in good health and CMV-seronegative. Each CDR3 is given with its conserved first and last residue. The D gene is left open where the match is weak.

CDR3aa,CDR3nt,j_gene,d_gene,v_gene,len
CASSPAPEVYEQYF,TGCGCCAGCAGTCCGGCGCCGGAGGTCTACGAGCAGTACTTC,TRBJ2-7,NA,TRBV4-1,14
CASSSPGTGVHEQYF,TGTGCCAGCAGCTCCCCCGGGACAGGGGTCCACGAGCAGTACTTC,TRBJ2-7,TRBD1,TRBV11-3,15
CASSEGRGGRMNEQFF,TGCGCCAGCAGTGAGGGGCGGGGGGGCCGAATGAATGAGCAGTTCTTC,TRBJ2-1,TRBD2,TRBV10-1,16
CASSLSGQANNEQFF,TGTGCCAGCAGCTTATCGGGACAGGCTAACAATGAGCAGTTCTTC,TRBJ2-1,TRBD1,TRBV7-9,15
CSVDPGANTGELFF,TGCAGCGTTGACCCAGGGGCGAACACCGGGGAGCTGTTTTTT,TRBJ2-2,NA,TRBV29-1,14
CASSDPRLASLTDTQYF,TGTGCCAGCAGTGATCCGCGACTGGCCTCCTTGACAGATACGCAGTATTTT,TRBJ2-3,NA,TRBV25-1,17
CASSSDRSNYGYTF,TGTGCCAGCAGCTCGGACAGATCTAACTATGGCTACACCTTC,TRBJ1-2,NA,TRBV13,14
CSVLGGGYGYTF,TGCAGCGTTTTGGGCGGGGGGTACGGCTACACCTTC,TRBJ1-2,NA,TRBV29-1,12
CAISESSLGAYEQYF,TGTGCCATCAGTGAGTCGAGTCTAGGAGCCTACGAGCAGTACTTC,TRBJ2-7,NA,TRBV10-3,15
CASSDQGGGTEAFF,TGCGCCAGCAGCGATCAGGGAGGGGGCACTGAAGCTTTCTTT,TRBJ1-1,NA,TRBV5-1,14
CASSEIGGGGSYNEQFF,TGCGCCAGCAGTGAGATTGGGGGAGGGGGCTCCTACAATGAGCAGTTCTTC,TRBJ2-1,NA,TRBV10-1,17
CASSLRGGAGEETQYF,TGTGCCAGCAGCTTACGGGGGGGAGCGGGAGAAGAGACCCAGTACTTC,TRBJ2-5,TRBD2,TRBV7-3,16
CASSQVSLAGGSYEQYF,TGTGCCAGCAGCCAAGTTTCGCTAGCGGGAGGTTCCTACGAGCAGTACTTC,TRBJ2-7,TRBD2,TRBV4-2,17
CASTLTGAAGEAFF,TGTGCCAGCACTCTGACAGGTGCCGCCGGTGAAGCTTTCTTT,TRBJ1-1,NA,TRBV28,14
CASSPDRGSFQPQHF,TGTGCCAGCAGTCCGGACAGGGGATCCTTCCAGCCCCAGCATTTT,TRBJ1-5,TRBD1,TRBV2,15
CASARQGTRETQYF,TGTGCCAGCGCGAGACAGGGTACGCGGGAGACCCAGTACTTC,TRBJ2-5,TRBD1,TRBV19,14
CASSPDGQGHQPQHF,TGTGCCAGCAGCCCAGATGGTCAGGGGCATCAGCCCCAGCATTTT,TRBJ1-5,NA,TRBV7-3,15
CASSPAQASGEQYF,TGTGCCAGCTCACCAGCACAGGCTTCAGGGGAGCAGTACTTC,TRBJ2-7,NA,TRBV18,14
CASSLQESPRVTEAFF,TGTGCCAGCAGTCTTCAGGAGTCCCCCAGGGTTACTGAAGCTTTCTTT,TRBJ1-1,NA,TRBV27,16
CASSTAPWGQSTAFF,TGTGCCAGTAGTACGGCCCCTTGGGGACAGAGCACGGCTTTCTTT,TRBJ1-1,TRBD1,TRBV19,15
CASSYLFSGKRDEQYF,TGTGCCAGCAGTTATCTATTTAGCGGGAAGAGGGACGAGCAGTACTTC,TRBJ2-7,TRBD2,TRBV6-5,16
CASGLPLSGGYKNIQYF,TGTGCTAGTGGTTTGCCCCTTAGCGGGGGATACAAAAACATTCAGTACTTC,TRBJ2-4,TRBD2,TRBV12-5,17
CASSRIGTGHGEQFF,TGCGCCAGCAGCCGTATTGGGACAGGGCATGGTGAGCAGTTCTTC,TRBJ2-1,TRBD1,TRBV4-1,15
CASTEVTGTDTQYF,TGCGCCAGCACCGAGGTTACGGGGACAGATACGCAGTATTTT,TRBJ2-3,NA,TRBV5-1,14
CASSPGPGQNEKLFF,TGTGCCAGCAGCCCTGGGCCGGGACAAAATGAAAAACTGTTTTTT,TRBJ1-4,NA,TRBV7-2,15
CASSSPRASGRAYEQYF,TGTGCCAGCAGCTCCCCGAGGGCTAGCGGGAGGGCCTACGAGCAGTACTTC,TRBJ2-7,TRBD2,TRBV11-3,17
CASSAPGSNYGYTF,TGTGCCAGCAGCGCCCCAGGTTCCAACTATGGCTACACCTTC,TRBJ1-2,NA,TRBV11-2,14
CASSPGQGIGYGYTF,TGTGCCAGCTCACCGGGACAGGGGATCGGCTATGGCTACACCTTC,TRBJ1-2,TRBD1,TRBV18,15
CASSESGTAYEQYF,TGTGCCAGCAGTGAATCGGGGACAGCCTACGAGCAGTACTTC,TRBJ2-7,TRBD1,TRBV6-1,14
CASSLGSGNTGELFF,TGTGCCAGCAGCTTAGGCTCGGGGAACACCGGGGAGCTGTTTTTT,TRBJ2-2,NA,TRBV7-2,15
CASSSGARTDTQYF,TGTGCCAGTAGTAGCGGGGCGCGCACAGATACGCAGTATTTT,TRBJ2-3,NA,TRBV19,14
CASSFGQGGEAFF,TGTGCCAGCAGCTTCGGTCAGGGGGGTGAAGCTTTCTTT,TRBJ1-1,TRBD1,TRBV5-6,13
CASSTSYEQYF,TGTGCCAGCAGTACTAGCTACGAGCAGTACTTC,TRBJ2-7,NA,TRBV6-5,11
CASSVSGGNEQFF,TGTGCCAGCAGCGTCTCAGGGGGAAATGAGCAGTTCTTC,TRBJ2-1,TRBD1,TRBV7-9,13
CASSQVGTGGFYGYTF,TGCGCCAGCAGCCAAGTGGGGACAGGGGGTTTCTATGGCTACACCTTC,TRBJ1-2,TRBD1,TRBV4-3,16
CASSILQGRGGYTF,TGTGCCAGTAGTATTTTACAGGGGCGAGGGGGCTACACCTTC,TRBJ1-2,TRBD1,TRBV19,14
CASSPLRAVTDTQYF,TGTGCCAGCAGCCCCCTGAGGGCCGTCACAGATACGCAGTATTTT,TRBJ2-3,NA,TRBV7-2,15
CASSLGTGKGGEQYF,TGTGCCAGCAGCCTGGGGACAGGGAAAGGGGGCGAGCAGTACTTC,TRBJ2-7,TRBD1,TRBV7-2,15
CASSMRWDTQYF,TGTGCCAGCAGCATGAGGTGGGATACGCAGTATTTT,TRBJ2-3,NA,TRBV7-2,12
CASSKGAGNQPQHF,TGTGCCAGCTCAAAGGGGGCCGGCAATCAGCCCCAGCATTTT,TRBJ1-5,TRBD1,TRBV18,14
CASSPRGGSRNTEAFF,TGTGCCAGCAGCCCCCGGGGGGGGTCCAGGAACACTGAAGCTTTCTTT,TRBJ1-1,NA,TRBV9,16
CASSVGGTGGNQPQHF,TGTGCCAGCAGCGTAGGTGGGACAGGGGGCAATCAGCCCCAGCATTTT,TRBJ1-5,TRBD1,TRBV9,16
CASRRDTGELFF,TGCGCCAGCAGGCGTGACACCGGGGAGCTGTTTTTT,TRBJ2-2,NA,TRBV10-1,12
CATGHLSGANVLTF,TGTGCCACCGGACATCTCTCTGGGGCCAACGTCCTGACTTTC,TRBJ2-6,NA,TRBV7-8,14
CASSLAVLRGEAFF,TGCGCCAGCAGCTTGGCCGTCTTGCGGGGTGAAGCTTTCTTT,TRBJ1-1,NA,TRBV5-1,14
CASSREFSGNTIYF,TGTGCCAGCTCACGGGAGTTCTCTGGAAACACCATATATTTT,TRBJ1-3,NA,TRBV18,14
CASSFRQGAPHDEQFF,TGCGCCAGCAGCTTTCGACAGGGGGCTCCCCACGATGAGCAGTTCTTC,TRBJ2-1,TRBD1,TRBV5-1,16
CASSSLDRGPYKNIQYF,TGTGCCAGCAGCTCTTTGGACAGGGGTCCCTACAAAAACATTCAGTACTTC,TRBJ2-4,TRBD1,TRBV11-3,17
CASMMGNSNQPQHF,TGTGCCAGTATGATGGGCAATAGCAATCAGCCCCAGCATTTT,TRBJ1-5,NA,TRBV19,14
CASSARQGAFGAAFF,TGTGCCAGCAGCGCCAGACAGGGGGCCTTCGGTGCAGCTTTCTTT,TRBJ1-1,TRBD1,TRBV9,15
CARERQGTPSQQETQYF,TGTGCCAGAGAGAGACAGGGGACACCGTCACAACAAGAGACCCAGTACTTC,TRBJ2-5,NA,TRBV7-5,17
CASNEGATGDTQYF,TGTGCCAGCAACGAGGGGGCGACTGGAGATACGCAGTATTTT,TRBJ2-3,TRBD1,TRBV28,14
CASSQDPLYGYTF,TGTGCCAGCAGCCAAGATCCCCTCTATGGCTACACCTTC,TRBJ1-2,NA,TRBV4-2,13
CASGGAGVQETQYF,TGTGCCAGTGGCGGGGCGGGAGTTCAAGAGACCCAGTACTTC,TRBJ2-5,TRBD2,TRBV7-9,14
CASSRGTAVGTEAFF,TGCGCCAGCAGCCGGGGGACAGCAGTGGGAACTGAAGCTTTCTTT,TRBJ1-1,TRBD1,TRBV5-1,15